This T cell receptor beta chain was documented in a study of blood T cell repertoires in COVID-19. In the study overall: Both acute and convalescent COVID-19 samples were obtained from the United States, Italy and Spain. In each case, the material was cDNA or gDNA derived from T cells, B-cell-depleted T cells, or PBMCs.

Authors' processing steps: Reference gene primer amplification in the assay estimated nucleated cell counts. The method was immunoSEQ multiplex PCR; TCRdb's version includes in-frame clones alone and lacks a portion of them. V and J calls and clone size are copied from that table; D and trimming were computed from the DNA. The sample holds under 400,000 clones; around 87% are singletons and the top ten take 10%. The CDR3 contains 16 residues. Germline V gives CDR1 LGHNA, CDR2 YSLEER. V shed 3 bases, J shed 5 bases, and the junction held 7 bases outside the gene matches. While infection was still active, Seattle patients were enrolled and then followed longitudinally.

The rearrangement joins TRBV4-3 to TRBJ2-1, with 10 nucleotides matching TRBD1. The clonotype comes from a woman aged 25 to 39 with COVID-19, enrolled during active disease. Sequenced input: peripheral blood. CDR3 protein: CASSQAGTGVNNEQFF. The CDR3 DNA is TGCGCCAGCAGCCAGGCCGGGACAGGGGTAAACAATGAGCAGTTCTTC.